This T cell receptor (beta chain) emerged from a study of CD8+ T cells in alopecia areata. Study in general: Scoring of treated patients' severity used the percentage of affected scalp area. Whole-study results and caveats: It was lesional scalp, especially alopecia totalis/universalis, that showed higher clonality than normal scalp.

cDNA prepared by RNA extraction and subsequent reverse transcription served as the template for sequencing. The method was immunoSEQ multiplex PCR; TCRdb's version includes in-frame clones alone and lacks a portion of them. This sample carries 150,000 to 200,000 clones, around 64% of them seen once, and the ten largest clones take about 1.3%. Worth noting for this clone: Its matching antigen is unknown.

Indicated treatment: oral pan-JAK inhibitor, 5-10 mg twice daily. Lesional scalp tissue (obtained by punch biopsy) and peripheral blood were collected from alopecia areata patients. This CDR3 comprises 16 residues. V was pared by 7 bases and J by 3 bases, with 5 bases of the junction left unmatched. Per germline, CDR1 ENHRY and CDR2 SYGVKD. This specimen was CD4+ T cells sorted from blood, taken at week 49, from a patient treated with tofacitinib. J is TRBJ2-1 and V is TRBV10-3; 14 nucleotides match TRBD2. This TCR derives from a human donor with alopecia areata. The CDR3, as DNA: TGTGCCATCAACTCCGGACTAGCGGGGGGCTACAATGAGCAGTTCTTC. It is translated as CAINSGLAGGYNEQFF.